This paragraph reports one TCR beta chain. The antigen remains unidentified. The PCR contained 60 Vbeta and 13 Jbeta primers. Generated by immunoSEQ multiplex PCR, the TCRdb table keeps only in-frame clones and is missing some. The profile shows hundreds of thousands of clones, 83% of them singletons. V lost 4 bases, J lost 13 bases, and 19 bases lay in between. Germline CDR1 MDHEN, CDR2 SYDVKM. The CDR3 contains 13 residues. The sample belongs to a study of cytomegalovirus exposure and HLA in healthy donors. General study results and limits: When the data were analyzed later, several of the most significant clusters appeared to be linked to common viral pathogens. For cytomegalovirus status, the classifier reportedly gave diagnoses with high specificity and sensitivity. Within the data, a cluster of highly shared sequence variants was likely a sequencing artifact. TCR sequences were mostly rare, though some public TCRs occurred in many donors.

The sequence derives from a girl aged 5 to 17 in good health and CMV-seronegative. The specimen was PBMCs. This chain joins TRBV28 and TRBJ1-1; TRBD1 is a possible D gene (6 bases). The CDR3 reads CASSSRGPEFVFF. As DNA, the CDR3 is TGTGCCAGCAGTTCCAGGGGTCCCGAATTTGTTTTCTTT.